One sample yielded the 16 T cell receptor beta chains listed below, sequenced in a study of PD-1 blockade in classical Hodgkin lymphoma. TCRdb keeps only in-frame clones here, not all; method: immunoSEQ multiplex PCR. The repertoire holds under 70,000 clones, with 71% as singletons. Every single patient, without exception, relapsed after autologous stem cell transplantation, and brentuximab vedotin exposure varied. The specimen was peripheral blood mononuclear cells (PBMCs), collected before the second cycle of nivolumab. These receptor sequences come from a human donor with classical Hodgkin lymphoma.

The DNA for the CDR3 is TGCAGCGTTGCCCTCGGGACAGGGGATTATGATGAGCAGTTCTTC. As protein: CSVALGTGDYDEQFF. The rearrangement uses TRBV29-1 and TRBJ2-1, with TRBD1 identical over 10 bases. The CDR3 extends over 15 amino acids. Germline CDR1 reads SQVTM; CDR2 reads ANQGSEA. The trim removed 4 bases at V and 8 bases at J, leaving 11 bases unmatched.

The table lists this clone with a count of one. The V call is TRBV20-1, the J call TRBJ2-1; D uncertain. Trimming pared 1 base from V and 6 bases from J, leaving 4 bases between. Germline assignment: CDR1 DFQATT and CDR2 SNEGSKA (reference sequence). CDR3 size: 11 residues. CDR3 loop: CSARGPNEQFF. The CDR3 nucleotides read TGCAGTGCTAGAGGTCCCAATGAGCAGTTCTTC.

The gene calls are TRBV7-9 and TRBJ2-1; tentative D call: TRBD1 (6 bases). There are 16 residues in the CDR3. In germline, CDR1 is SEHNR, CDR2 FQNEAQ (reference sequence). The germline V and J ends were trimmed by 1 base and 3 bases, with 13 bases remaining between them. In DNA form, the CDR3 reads TGTGCCAGCAGCTTAGGGGGTCAGGGACACTACAATGAGCAGTTCTTC. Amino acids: CASSLGGQGHYNEQFF.

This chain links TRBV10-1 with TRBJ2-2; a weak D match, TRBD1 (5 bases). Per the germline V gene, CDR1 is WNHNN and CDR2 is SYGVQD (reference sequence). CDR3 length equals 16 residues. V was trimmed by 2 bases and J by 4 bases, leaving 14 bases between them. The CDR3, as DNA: TGCGCCAGCAGTGAGCACCCGCAGGGCGGCACCGGGGAGCTGTTTTTT. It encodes CASSEHPQGGTGELFF.

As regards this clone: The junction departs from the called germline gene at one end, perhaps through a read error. CDR3 sequence (DNA): TGTGCCAGCAGGGGGGGCCCCGCAACCGGGCACTTC. Amino acid sequence: CASRGGPATGHF. The chain combines TRBV5-8 with TRBJ2-7; D may match TRBD1 or TRBD2 (6 bases each). Germline CDR1 SGHTS, CDR2 YDEGEE. The CDR3 is made up of 12 amino acids.

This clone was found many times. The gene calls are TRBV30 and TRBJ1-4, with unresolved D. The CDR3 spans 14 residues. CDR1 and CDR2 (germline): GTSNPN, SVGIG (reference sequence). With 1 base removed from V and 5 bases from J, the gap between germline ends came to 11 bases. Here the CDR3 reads CAWSAGVGNEKLFF. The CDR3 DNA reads TGTGCCTGGAGTGCCGGGGTCGGGAATGAAAAACTGTTTTTT.

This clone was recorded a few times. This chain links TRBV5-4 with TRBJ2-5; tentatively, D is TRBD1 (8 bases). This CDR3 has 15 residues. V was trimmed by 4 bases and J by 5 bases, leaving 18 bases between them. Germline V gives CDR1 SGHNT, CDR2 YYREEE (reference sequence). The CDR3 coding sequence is TGTGCCAGCAGCGGGGGGGACAGGCCAAGGGAGACCCAGTACTTC. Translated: CASSGGDRPRETQYF.

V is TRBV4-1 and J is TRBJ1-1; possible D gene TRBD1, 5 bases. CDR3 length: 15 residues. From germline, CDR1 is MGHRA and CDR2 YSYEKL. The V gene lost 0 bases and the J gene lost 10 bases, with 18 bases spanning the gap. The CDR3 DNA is TGCGCCAGCAGCCAAGAGGATTTTGGGCGGGACGGAGCTTTCTTT. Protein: CASSQEDFGRDGAFF.

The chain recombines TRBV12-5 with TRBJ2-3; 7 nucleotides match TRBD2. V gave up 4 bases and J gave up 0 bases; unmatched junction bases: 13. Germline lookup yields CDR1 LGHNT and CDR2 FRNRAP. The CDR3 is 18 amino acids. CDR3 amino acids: CASGYSLASGASTDTQYF. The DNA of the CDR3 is TGTGCTAGTGGTTATTCCCTGGCTAGCGGAGCCAGCACAGATACGCAGTATTTT.

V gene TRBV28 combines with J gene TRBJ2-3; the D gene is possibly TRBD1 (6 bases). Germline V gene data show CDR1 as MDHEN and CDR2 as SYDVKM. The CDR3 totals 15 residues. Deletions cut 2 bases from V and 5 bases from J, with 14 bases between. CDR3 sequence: CASSLDRDNQDTQYF. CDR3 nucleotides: TGTGCCAGCAGTTTAGACCGGGACAATCAAGATACGCAGTATTTT.

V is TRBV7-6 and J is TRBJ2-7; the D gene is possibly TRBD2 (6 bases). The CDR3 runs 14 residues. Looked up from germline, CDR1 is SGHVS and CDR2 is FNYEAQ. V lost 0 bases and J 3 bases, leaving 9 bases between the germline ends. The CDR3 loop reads CASSLANGGYEQYF. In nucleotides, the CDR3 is TGTGCCAGCAGCTTAGCGAACGGGGGCTACGAGCAGTACTTC.

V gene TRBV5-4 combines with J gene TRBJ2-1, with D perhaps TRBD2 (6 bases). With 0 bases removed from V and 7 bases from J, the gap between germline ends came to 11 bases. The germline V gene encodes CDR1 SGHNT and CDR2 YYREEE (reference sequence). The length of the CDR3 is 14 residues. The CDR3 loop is CASSLAGSSNEQFF. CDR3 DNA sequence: TGTGCCAGCAGCTTGGCCGGGAGCAGTAATGAGCAGTTCTTC.

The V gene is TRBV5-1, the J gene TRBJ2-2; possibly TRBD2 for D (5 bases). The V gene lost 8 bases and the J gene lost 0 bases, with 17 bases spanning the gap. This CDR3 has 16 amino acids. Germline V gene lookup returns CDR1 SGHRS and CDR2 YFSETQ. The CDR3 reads CASKTLGEANTGELFF. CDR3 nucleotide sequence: TGCGCCAGTAAAACCCTCGGGGAAGCGAACACCGGGGAGCTGTTTTTT.

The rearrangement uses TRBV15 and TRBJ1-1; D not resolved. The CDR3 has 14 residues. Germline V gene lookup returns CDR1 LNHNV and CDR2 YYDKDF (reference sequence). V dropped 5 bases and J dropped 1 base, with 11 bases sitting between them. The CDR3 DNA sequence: TGTGCCACCAGCGGGTTTGGATGGAACACTGAAGCTTTCTTT. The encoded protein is CATSGFGWNTEAFF.

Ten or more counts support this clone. CDR3 protein: CASSLGGQYTGELFF. The DNA of the CDR3 is TGTGCCAGCAGCTTGGGGGGACAGTACACCGGGGAGCTGTTTTTT. The rearrangement links TRBV7-9 to TRBJ2-2; possible D gene TRBD1, 7 bases. Germline CDR1 and CDR2: SEHNR and FQNEAQ (reference sequence). The CDR3 totals 15 residues. V lost 3 bases, J lost 3 bases, and 11 bases lay in between.

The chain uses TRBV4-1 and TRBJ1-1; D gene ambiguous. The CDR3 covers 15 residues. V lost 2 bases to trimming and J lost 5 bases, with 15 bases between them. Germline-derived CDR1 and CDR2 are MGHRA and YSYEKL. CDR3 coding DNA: TGCGCCAGCAGCCAACAACATTCCTCGGGGACTGAAGCTTTCTTT. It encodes CASSQQHSSGTEAFF.